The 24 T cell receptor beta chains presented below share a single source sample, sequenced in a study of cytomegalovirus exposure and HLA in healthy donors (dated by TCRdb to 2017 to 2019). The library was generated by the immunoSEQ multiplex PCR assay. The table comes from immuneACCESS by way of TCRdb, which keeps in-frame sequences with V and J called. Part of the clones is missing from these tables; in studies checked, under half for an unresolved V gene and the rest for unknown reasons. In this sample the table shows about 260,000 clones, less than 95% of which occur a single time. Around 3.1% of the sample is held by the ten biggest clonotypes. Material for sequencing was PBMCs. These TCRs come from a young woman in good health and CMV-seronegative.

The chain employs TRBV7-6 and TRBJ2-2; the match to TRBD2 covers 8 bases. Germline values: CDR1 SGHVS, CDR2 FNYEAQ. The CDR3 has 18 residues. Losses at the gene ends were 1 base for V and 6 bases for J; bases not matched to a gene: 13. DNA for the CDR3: TGTGCCAGCAGCTTAGTTCGACTAGCGCTAAATGACCCCGGGGAGCTGTTTTTT. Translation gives CASSLVRLALNDPGELFF.

CDR3 bases: TGTGCCAGCAGCTCGCTGCAACTACCGGGACAGGGCCCGAATGAGCAGTTCTTC. Translation: CASSSLQLPGQGPNEQFF. The rearrangement uses TRBV7-2 and TRBJ2-1, with 9 bases that match TRBD1. CDR1 is SGHTA and CDR2 is FQGNSA in the germline V gene. This CDR3 has 18 residues. Trimming at V came to 4 bases and at J to 7 bases, leaving 17 bases not matched to a gene.

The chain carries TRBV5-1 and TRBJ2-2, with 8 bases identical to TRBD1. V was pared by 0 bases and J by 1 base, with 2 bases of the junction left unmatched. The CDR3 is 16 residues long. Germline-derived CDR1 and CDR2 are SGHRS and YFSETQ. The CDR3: CASSLVTGVNTGELFF. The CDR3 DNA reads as TGCGCCAGCAGCTTGGTGACAGGGGTGAACACCGGGGAGCTGTTTTTT.

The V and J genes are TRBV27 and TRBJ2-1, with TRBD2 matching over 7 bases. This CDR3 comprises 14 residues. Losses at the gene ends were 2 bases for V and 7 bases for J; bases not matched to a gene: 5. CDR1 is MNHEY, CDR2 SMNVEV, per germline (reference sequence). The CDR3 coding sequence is TGTGCCAGCAGTTTAGCGGGAGACGTAAATGAGCAGTTCTTC. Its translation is CASSLAGDVNEQFF.

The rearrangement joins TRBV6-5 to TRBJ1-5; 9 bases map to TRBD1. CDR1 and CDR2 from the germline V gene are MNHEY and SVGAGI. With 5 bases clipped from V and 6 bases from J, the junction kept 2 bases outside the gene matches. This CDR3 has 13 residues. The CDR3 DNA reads TGTGCCAGCAGTGGGACAGGGAGTCAGCCCCAGCATTTT. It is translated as CASSGTGSQPQHF.

Here the CDR3 DNA reads TGTGCCACCAGCAGAGATTTGGGGACAGGTCCCTTATATGGCTACACCTTC. Translation gives CATSRDLGTGPLYGYTF. This chain links TRBV15 with TRBJ1-2, with TRBD1 matching over 8 bases. Germline CDR1 LNHNV, CDR2 YYDKDF (reference sequence). V lost 0 bases, J lost 5 bases, and 11 bases stayed unmatched. The CDR3 has 17 amino acids.

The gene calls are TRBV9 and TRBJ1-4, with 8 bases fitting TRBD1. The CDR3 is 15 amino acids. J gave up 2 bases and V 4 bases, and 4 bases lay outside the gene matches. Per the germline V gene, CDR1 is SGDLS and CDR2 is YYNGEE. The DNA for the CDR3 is TGTGCCAGCAGCCCCTGGACAGGGACTAATGAAAAACTGTTTTTT. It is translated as CASSPWTGTNEKLFF.

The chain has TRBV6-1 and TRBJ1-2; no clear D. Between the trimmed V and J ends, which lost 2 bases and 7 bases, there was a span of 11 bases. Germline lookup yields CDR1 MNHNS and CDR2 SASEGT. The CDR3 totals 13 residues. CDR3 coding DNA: TGTGCCAGCAGTGAACTGGGCGCGGGTGGCTACACCTTC. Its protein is CASSELGAGGYTF.

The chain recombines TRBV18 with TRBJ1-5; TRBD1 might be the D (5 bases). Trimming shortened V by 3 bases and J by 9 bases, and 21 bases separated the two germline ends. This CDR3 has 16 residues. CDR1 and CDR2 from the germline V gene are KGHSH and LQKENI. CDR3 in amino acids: CASSPSYEGPAGPQHF. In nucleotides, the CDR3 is TGTGCCAGCTCACCCTCCTACGAGGGACCAGCCGGGCCCCAGCATTTT. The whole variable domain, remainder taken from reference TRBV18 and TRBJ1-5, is NAGVMQNPRHLVRRRGQEARLRCSPMKGHSHVYWYRQLPEEGLKFMVYLQKENIIDESGMPKERFSAEFPKEGPSILRIQQVVRGDSAAYFCASSPSYEGPAGPQHFGDGTRLSIL.

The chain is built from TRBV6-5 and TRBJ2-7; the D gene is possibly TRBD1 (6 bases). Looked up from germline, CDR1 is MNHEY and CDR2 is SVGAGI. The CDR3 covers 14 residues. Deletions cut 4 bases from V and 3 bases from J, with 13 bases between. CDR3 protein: CASSSRDTIYEQYF. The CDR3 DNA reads TGTGCCAGCAGTTCAAGGGACACCATCTACGAGCAGTACTTC.

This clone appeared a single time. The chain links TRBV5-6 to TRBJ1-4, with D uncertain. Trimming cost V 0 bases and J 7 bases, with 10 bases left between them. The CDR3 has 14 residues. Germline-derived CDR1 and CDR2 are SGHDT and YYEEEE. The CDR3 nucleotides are TGTGCCAGCAGCTTGGCCCGAGTCGGTGAAAAACTGTTTTTT. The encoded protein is CASSLARVGEKLFF.

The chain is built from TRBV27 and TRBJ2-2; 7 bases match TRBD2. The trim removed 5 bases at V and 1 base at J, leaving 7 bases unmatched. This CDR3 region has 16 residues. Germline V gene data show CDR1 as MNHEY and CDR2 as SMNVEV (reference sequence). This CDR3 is CASSPGGSKNTGELFF. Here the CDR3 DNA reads TGTGCCAGCAGTCCCGGGGGGTCAAAGAACACCGGGGAGCTGTTTTTT.

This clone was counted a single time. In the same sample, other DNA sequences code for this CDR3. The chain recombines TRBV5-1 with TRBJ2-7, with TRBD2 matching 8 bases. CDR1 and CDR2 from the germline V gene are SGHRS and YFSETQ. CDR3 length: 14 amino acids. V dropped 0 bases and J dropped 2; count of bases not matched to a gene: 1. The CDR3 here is CASSLVGRAYEQYF. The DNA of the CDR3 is TGCGCCAGCAGCTTGGTCGGGAGGGCCTACGAGCAGTACTTC.

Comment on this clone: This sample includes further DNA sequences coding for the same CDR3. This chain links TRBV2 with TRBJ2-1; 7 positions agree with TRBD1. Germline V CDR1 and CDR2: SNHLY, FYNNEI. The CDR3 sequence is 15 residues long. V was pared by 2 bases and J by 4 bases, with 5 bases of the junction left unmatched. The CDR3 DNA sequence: TGTGCCAGCAGTGAACTGGCAGGGGGTTACAATGAGCAGTTCTTC. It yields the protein CASSELAGGYNEQFF.

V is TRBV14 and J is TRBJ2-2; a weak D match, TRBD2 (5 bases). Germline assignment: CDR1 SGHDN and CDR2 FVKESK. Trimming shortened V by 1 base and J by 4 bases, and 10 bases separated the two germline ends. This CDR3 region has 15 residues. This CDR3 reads CASSQAAGGTGELFF. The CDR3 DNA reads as TGTGCCAGCAGCCAAGCGGCAGGAGGCACCGGGGAGCTGTTTTTT.

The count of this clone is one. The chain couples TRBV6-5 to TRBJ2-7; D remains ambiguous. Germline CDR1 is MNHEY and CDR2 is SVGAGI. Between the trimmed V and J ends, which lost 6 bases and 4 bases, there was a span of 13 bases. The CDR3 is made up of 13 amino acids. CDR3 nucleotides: TGTGCCAGCAGAAGGACGGCTCAATACGAGCAGTACTTC. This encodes CASRRTAQYEQYF.

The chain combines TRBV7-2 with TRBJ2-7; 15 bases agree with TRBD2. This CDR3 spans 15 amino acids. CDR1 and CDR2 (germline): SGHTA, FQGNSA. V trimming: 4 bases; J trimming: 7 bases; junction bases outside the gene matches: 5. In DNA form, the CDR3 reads TGTGCCAGCAGCTCGGACGGACTAGCGGGAGGGGAGCAGTACTTC. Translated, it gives CASSSDGLAGGEQYF.

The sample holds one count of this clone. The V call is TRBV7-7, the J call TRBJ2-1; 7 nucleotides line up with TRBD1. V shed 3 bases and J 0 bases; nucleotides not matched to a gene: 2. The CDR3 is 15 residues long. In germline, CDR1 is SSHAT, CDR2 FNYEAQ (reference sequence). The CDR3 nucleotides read TGTGCCAGCAGCTTGGGGACAGCCTCCTACAATGAGCAGTTCTTC. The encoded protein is CASSLGTASYNEQFF.

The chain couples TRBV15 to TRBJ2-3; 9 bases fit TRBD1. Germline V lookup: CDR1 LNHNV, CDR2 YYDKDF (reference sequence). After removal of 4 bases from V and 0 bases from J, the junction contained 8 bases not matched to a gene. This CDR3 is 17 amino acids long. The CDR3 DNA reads TGTGCCACCAGCATACCGGGGGACAGGGAAAGCACAGATACGCAGTATTTT. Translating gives CATSIPGDRESTDTQYF.

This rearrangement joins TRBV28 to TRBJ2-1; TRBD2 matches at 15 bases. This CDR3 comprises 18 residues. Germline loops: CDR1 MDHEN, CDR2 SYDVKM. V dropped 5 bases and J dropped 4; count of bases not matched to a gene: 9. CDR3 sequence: CASSPGTSGRLSYNEQFF. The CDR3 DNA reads TGTGCCAGCAGTCCCGGGACTAGCGGGAGGCTGTCGTACAATGAGCAGTTCTTC.

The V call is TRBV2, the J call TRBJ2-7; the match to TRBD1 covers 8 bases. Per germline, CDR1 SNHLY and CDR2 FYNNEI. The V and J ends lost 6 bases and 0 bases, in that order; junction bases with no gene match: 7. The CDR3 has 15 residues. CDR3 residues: CASRDRVVYSYEQYF. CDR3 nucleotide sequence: TGTGCCAGCAGGGACAGGGTGGTATACTCCTACGAGCAGTACTTC. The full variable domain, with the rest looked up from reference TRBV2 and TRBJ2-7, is EPEVTQTPSHQVTQMGQEVILRCVPISNHLYFYWYRQILGQKVEFLVSFYNNEISEKSEIFDDQFSVERPDGSNFTLKIRSTKLEDSAMYFCASRDRVVYSYEQYFGPGTRLTVT.

The CDR3 sequence is CASSSTRLNTGELFF. The CDR3 DNA follows: TGCGCCAGCAGTTCGACTAGACTGAACACCGGGGAGCTGTTTTTT. This sequence joins TRBV5-1 and TRBJ2-2, with TRBD2 as a possible D gene (6 bases). The CDR3 covers 15 residues. Trimming removed 5 bases from V and 1 base from J, with 12 bases in between. CDR1 is SGHRS and CDR2 is YFSETQ in the germline V gene.

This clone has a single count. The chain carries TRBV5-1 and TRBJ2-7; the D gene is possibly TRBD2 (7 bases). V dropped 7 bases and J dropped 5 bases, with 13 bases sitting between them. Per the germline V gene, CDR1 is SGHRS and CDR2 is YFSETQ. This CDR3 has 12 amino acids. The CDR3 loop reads CASALGGHEQYF. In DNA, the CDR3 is TGCGCCAGCGCCCTGGGGGGGCACGAGCAGTACTTC.

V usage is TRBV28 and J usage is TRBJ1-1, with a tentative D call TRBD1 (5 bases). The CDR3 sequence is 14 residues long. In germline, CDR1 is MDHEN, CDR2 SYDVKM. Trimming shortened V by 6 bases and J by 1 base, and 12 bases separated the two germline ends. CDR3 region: CASRLGHRNTEAFF. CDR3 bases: TGTGCCAGCAGACTAGGACACCGGAACACTGAAGCTTTCTTT.